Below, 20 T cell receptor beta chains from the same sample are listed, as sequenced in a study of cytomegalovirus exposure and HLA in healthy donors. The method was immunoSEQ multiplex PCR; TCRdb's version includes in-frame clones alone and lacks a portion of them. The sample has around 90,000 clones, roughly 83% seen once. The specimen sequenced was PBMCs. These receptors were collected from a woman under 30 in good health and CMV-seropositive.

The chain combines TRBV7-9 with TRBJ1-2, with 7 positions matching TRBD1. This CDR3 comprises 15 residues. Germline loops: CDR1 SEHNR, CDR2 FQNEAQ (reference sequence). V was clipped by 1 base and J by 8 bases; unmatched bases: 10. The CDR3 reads CASSLGQGRSWGYTF. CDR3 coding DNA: TGTGCCAGCAGCTTAGGACAGGGACGATCGTGGGGCTACACCTTC.

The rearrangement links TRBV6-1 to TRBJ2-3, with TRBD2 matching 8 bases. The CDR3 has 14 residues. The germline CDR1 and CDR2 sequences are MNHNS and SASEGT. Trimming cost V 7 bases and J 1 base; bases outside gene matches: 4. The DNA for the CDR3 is TGTGCCAGCAATCCGGGACTAGGCACAGATACGCAGTATTTT. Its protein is CASNPGLGTDTQYF.

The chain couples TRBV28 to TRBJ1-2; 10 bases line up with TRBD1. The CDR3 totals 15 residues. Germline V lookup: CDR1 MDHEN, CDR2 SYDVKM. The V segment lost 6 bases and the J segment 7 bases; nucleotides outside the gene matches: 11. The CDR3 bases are TGTGCCAGCAGCTACCCGGGACAGGGGTATGCTGGCTACACCTTC. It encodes CASSYPGQGYAGYTF.

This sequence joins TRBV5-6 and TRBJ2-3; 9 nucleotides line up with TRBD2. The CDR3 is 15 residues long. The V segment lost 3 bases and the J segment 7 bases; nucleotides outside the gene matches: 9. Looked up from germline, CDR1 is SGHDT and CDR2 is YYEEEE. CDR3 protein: CASSSSSAGGNTQYF. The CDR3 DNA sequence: TGTGCCAGCAGCTCGTCCTCAGCGGGGGGAAATACGCAGTATTTT.

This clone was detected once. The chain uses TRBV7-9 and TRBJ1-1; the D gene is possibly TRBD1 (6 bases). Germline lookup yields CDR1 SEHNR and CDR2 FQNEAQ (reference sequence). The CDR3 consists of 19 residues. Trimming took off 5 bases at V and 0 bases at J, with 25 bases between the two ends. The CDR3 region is CASSRGGDTLRWMNTEAFF. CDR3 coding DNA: TGTGCCAGCAGCCGGGGGGGGGACACCCTCCGCTGGATGAACACTGAAGCTTTCTTT.

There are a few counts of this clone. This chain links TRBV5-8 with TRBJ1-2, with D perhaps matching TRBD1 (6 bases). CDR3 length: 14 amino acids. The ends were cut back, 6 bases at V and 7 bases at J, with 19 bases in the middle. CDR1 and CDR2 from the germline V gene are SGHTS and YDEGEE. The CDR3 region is CASNPVTGLGGYTF. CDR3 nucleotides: TGTGCCAGCAACCCTGTGACAGGTCTTGGTGGCTACACCTTC.

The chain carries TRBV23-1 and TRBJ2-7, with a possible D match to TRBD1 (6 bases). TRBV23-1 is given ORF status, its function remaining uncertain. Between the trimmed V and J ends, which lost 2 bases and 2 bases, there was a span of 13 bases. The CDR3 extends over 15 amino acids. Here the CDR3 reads CASSQTNDRTYEQYF. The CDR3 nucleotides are TGCGCCAGCAGTCAAACGAACGACAGGACCTACGAGCAGTACTTC.

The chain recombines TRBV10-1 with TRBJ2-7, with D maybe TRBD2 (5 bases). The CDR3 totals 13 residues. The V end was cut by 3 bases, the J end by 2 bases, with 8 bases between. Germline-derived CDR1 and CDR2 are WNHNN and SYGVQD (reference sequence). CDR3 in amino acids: CASSDGGPYEQYF. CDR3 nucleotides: TGCGCCAGCAGTGATGGCGGGCCCTACGAGCAGTACTTC.

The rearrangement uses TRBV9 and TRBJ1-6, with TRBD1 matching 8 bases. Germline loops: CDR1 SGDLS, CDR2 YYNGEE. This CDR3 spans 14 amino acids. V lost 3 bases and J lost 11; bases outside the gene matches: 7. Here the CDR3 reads CASSGQGLRAPLHF. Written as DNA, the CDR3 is TGTGCCAGCAGCGGACAGGGGCTAAGGGCACCCCTCCACTTT.

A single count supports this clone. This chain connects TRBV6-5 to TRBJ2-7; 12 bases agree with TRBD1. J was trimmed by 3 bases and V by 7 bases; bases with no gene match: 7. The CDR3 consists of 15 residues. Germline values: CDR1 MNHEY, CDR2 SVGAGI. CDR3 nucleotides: TGTGCCAGCAAAGCGGGACAGGGGGCTAACTACGAGCAGTACTTC. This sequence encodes CASKAGQGANYEQYF.

CDR3 in DNA: TGTGCCAGCAGCCCCGGGACAGACGCACGGGGGGAGCTGTTTTTT. This encodes CASSPGTDARGELFF. This chain links TRBV27 with TRBJ2-2; 7 bases match TRBD1. Germline trimming cut 6 bases from V and 8 bases from J; bases unmatched to any gene: 12. Germline V lookup: CDR1 MNHEY, CDR2 SMNVEV (reference sequence). This CDR3 spans 15 amino acids.

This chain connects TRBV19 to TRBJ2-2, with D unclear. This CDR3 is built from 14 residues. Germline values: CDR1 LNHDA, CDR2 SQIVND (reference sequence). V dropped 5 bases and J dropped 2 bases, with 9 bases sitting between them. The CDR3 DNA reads TGTGCCAGTAGTCCCGCAGGTAACACCGGGGAGCTGTTTTTT. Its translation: CASSPAGNTGELFF.

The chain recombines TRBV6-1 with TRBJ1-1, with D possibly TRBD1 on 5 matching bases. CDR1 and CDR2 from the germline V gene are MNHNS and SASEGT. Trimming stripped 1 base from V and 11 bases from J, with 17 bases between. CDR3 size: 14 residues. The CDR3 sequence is CASSEGGRRSTAFF. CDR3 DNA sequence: TGTGCCAGCAGTGAAGGGGGGAGGCGCAGTACGGCTTTCTTT.

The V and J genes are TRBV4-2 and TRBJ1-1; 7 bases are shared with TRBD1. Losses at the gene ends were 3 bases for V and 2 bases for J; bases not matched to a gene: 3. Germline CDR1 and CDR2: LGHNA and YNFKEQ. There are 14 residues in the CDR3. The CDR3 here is CASSHGTANTEAFF. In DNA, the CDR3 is TGTGCCAGCAGCCACGGGACAGCCAACACTGAAGCTTTCTTT.

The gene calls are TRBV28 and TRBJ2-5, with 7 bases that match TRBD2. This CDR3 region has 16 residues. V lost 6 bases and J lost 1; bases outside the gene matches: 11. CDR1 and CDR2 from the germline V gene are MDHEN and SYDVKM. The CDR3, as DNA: TGTGCCAGCAGCCCGTGGGAGCGGGGACCCCAAGAGACCCAGTACTTC. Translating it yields CASSPWERGPQETQYF.

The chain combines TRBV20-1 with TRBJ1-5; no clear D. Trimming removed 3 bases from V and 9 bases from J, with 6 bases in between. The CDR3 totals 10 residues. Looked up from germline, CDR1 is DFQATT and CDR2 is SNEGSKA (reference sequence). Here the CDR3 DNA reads TGCAGTGCTAGCGAGGGGCCCCAGCATTTT. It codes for CSASEGPQHF.

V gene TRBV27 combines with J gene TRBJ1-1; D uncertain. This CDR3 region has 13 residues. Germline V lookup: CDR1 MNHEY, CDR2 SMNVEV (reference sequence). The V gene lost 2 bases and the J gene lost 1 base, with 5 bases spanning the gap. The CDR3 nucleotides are TGTGCCAGCAGTTTAACAAGGAACACTGAAGCTTTCTTT. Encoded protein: CASSLTRNTEAFF.

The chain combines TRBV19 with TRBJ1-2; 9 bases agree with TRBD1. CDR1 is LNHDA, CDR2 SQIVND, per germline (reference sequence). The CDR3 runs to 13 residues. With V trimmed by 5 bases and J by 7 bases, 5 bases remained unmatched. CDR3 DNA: TGTGCCAGTAGTCCACAGGGGGCGCTTGGCTACACCTTC. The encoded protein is CASSPQGALGYTF.

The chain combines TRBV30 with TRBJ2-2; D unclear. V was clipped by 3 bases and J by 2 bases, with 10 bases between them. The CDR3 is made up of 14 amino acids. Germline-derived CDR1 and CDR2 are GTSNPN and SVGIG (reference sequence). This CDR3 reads CAWRAHPNTGELFF. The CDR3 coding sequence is TGTGCCTGGAGGGCACACCCTAACACCGGGGAGCTGTTTTTT. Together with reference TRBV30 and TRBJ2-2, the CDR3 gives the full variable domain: SQTIHQWPATLVQPVGSPLSLECTVEGTSNPNLYWYRQAAGRGLQLLFYSVGIGQISSEVPQNLSASRPQDRQFILSSKKLLLSDSGFYLCAWRAHPNTGELFFGEGSRLTVL.

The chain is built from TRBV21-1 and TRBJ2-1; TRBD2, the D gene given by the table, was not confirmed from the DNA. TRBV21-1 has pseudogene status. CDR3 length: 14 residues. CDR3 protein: CASSKAPSPHEQFF. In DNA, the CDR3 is TGTGCCAGCAGCAAAGCGCCTAGCCCCCATGAGCAGTTCTTC.